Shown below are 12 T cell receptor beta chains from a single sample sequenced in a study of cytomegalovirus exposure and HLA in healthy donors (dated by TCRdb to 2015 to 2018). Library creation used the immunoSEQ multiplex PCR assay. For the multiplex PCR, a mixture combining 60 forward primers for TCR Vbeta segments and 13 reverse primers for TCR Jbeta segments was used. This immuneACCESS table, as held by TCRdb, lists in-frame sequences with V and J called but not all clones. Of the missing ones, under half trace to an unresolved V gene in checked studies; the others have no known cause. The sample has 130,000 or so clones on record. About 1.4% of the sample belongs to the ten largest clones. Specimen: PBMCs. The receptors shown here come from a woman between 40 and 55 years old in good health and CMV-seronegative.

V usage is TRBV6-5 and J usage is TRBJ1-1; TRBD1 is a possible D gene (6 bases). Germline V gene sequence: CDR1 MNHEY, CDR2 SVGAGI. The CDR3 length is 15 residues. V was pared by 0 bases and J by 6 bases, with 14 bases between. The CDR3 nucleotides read TGTGCCAGCAGTTACTCGAGGCAGGGGTCCTCTGAAGCTTTCTTT. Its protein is CASSYSRQGSSEAFF.

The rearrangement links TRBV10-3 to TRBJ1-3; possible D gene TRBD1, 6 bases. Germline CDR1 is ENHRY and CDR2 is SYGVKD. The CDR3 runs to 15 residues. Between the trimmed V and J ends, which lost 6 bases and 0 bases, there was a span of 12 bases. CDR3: CAISSGDSSGNTIYF. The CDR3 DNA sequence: TGTGCCATCAGCTCAGGGGATAGCTCTGGAAACACCATATATTTT.

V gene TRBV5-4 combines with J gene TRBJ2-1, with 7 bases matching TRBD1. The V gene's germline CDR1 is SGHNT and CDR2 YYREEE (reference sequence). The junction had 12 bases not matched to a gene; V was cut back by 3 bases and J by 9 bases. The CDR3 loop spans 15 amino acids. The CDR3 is CASSWKAQGQPEQFF. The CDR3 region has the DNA TGTGCCAGCAGCTGGAAGGCACAGGGGCAACCTGAGCAGTTCTTC.

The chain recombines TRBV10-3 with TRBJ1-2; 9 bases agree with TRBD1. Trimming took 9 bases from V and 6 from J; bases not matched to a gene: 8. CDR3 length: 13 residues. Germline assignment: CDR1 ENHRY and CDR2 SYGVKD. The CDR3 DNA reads TGTGCCATACGAGGGACAGGGAGAGATGGCTACACCTTC. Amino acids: CAIRGTGRDGYTF.

The DNA of the CDR3 is TGTGCCAGCAGCTCCGGGGGGGGACATGAGCAGTTCTTC. This sequence encodes CASSSGGGHEQFF. This chain connects TRBV7-9 to TRBJ2-1; 8 nucleotides align to TRBD2. Trimming took 4 bases from V and 8 from J; bases not matched to a gene: 4. CDR1 SEHNR and CDR2 FQNEAQ come from the germline V gene (reference sequence). This CDR3 has 13 amino acids.

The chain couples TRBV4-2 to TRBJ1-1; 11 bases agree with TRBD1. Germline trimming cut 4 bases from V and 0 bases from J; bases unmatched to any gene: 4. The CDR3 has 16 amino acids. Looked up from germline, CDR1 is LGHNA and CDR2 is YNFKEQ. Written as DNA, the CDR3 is TGTGCCAGCAGCCTCGGACAGGGGGCTCTGAACACTGAAGCTTTCTTT. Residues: CASSLGQGALNTEAFF.

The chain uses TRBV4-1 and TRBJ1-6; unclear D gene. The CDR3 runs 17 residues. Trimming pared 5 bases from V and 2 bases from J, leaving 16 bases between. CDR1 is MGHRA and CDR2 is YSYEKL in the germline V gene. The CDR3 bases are TGCGCCAGCAGCAGTACTCGAGGGAGCGCCTATAATTCACCCCTCCACTTT. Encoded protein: CASSSTRGSAYNSPLHF.

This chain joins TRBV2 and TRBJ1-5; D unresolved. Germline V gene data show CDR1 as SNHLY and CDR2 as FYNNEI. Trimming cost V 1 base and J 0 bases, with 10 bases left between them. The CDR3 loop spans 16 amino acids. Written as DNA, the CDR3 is TGTGCCAGCAGTGAAGGGCCATCTTATAGCAATCAGCCCCAGCATTTT. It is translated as CASSEGPSYSNQPQHF.

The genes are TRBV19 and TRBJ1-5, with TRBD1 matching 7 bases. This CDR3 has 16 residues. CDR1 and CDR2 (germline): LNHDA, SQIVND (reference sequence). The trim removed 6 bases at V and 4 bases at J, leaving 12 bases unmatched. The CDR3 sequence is CASRKMGGQTNQPQHF. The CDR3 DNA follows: TGTGCCAGTAGGAAAATGGGGGGACAGACTAATCAGCCCCAGCATTTT. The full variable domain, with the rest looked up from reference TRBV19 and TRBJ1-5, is DGGITQSPKYLFRKEGQNVTLSCEQNLNHDAMYWYRQDPGQGLRLIYYSQIVNDFQKGDIAEGYSVSREKKESFPLTVTSAQKNPTAFYLCASRKMGGQTNQPQHFGDGTRLSIL.

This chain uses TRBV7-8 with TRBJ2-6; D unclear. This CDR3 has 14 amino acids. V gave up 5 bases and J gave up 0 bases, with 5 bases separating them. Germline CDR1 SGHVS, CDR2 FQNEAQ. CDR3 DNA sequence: TGTGCCAGCAGCGAGTACTCTGGGGCCAACGTCCTGACTTTC. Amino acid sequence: CASSEYSGANVLTF.

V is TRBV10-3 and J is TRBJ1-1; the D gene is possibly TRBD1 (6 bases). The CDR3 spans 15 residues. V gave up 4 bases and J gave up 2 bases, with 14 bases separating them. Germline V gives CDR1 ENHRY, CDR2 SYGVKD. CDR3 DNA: TGTGCCATCAGTGCCTCAGGACAGTTTAACACTGAAGCTTTCTTT. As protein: CAISASGQFNTEAFF.

In DNA form, the CDR3 reads TGTGCCAGTAGTCCCCGGACAGGACAGGCCACAGATACGCAGTATTTT. Amino acid sequence: CASSPRTGQATDTQYF. The V call is TRBV19, the J call TRBJ2-3, with TRBD1 identical over 7 bases. CDR1 is LNHDA and CDR2 is SQIVND in the germline V gene (reference sequence). Trimming cost V 5 bases and J 2 bases; bases outside gene matches: 10. The CDR3 is 16 amino acids.